This TCR beta chain stems from a study of blood T cell repertoires in COVID-19. Whole-study context: The United States, Italy and Spain provided the acute and convalescent COVID-19 samples.

Followed over time, Seattle patients had been enrolled while infection was active. Sequencing used immunoSEQ multiplex PCR; TCRdb keeps in-frame clones, though not all of them. The sample carries about 250,000 clones, approximately 91% recorded once. Trimming pared 5 bases from V and 0 bases from J, leaving 7 bases between. This CDR3 spans 14 amino acids. Germline CDR1 SGHTA, CDR2 FQGTGA. The J gene is TRBJ2-2, the V gene TRBV7-3; possibly TRBD1 for D (5 bases). Sequencing input: peripheral blood. The receptor's source is a man between 25 and 39 years old with COVID-19, enrolled during active disease. This chain's CDR3 is CASSQGSNTGELFF. CDR3 coding DNA: TGTGCCAGCAGCCAGGGCTCGAACACCGGGGAGCTGTTTTTT.